The 30 T cell receptor beta chains given below trace back to one sample, sequenced in a study of blood T cells in healthy people across ages. Using a J-beta primer mix together with a sample-barcoded 5' primer, a second PCR was run for roughly 6 to 12 cycles. TCRdb fed the 5' RACE reads into MiXCR, producing one record per CDR3 protein. Counted here are 1.2 million to 1.5 million distinct CDR3 sequences, roughly 59% occurring once; the ten biggest clones make up under 8.5%. The specimen was blood. These receptors all come from a man aged 18 to 29 in good health.

V is TRBV14 and J is TRBJ2-4, with D unresolved. The J call may be in error: the DNA end matches TRBJ2-7 better. The CDR3 is 13 amino acids. CDR1 SGHDN and CDR2 FVKESK come from the germline V gene. The chain's CDR3 is CASSPSSAYEQYF. CDR3 DNA sequence: TGTGCCAGCAGCCCGTCCAGCGCCTACGAGCAGTACTTC.

This chain links TRBV4-1 with TRBJ1-5; D may correspond to TRBD1 or TRBD2 (5 bases each). The DNA end is more similar to TRBJ2-3, so the J call may be wrong. In germline, CDR1 is MGHRA, CDR2 YSYEKL. The CDR3 has 15 residues. The CDR3 nucleotides read TGCGCCAGCAGCCACCCCGGGGCCTCCAATCAGCCCCAGTATTTT. Amino acid sequence: CASSHPGASNQPQYF.

The chain employs TRBV29-1 and TRBJ1-5, with a weak D call TRBD1 (5 bases). Germline V gives CDR1 SQVTM, CDR2 ANQGSEA. This CDR3 region has 13 residues. V lost 5 bases, J lost 5 bases, and 13 bases lay in between. The chain's CDR3 is CSVIQGGDQPQHF. The CDR3 DNA is TGCAGCGTTATCCAGGGTGGGGATCAGCCCCAGCATTTT.

The rearrangement links TRBV20-1 to TRBJ2-7, with D maybe TRBD1 (7 bases). There are 13 residues in the CDR3. CDR1 DFQATT and CDR2 SNEGSKA come from the germline V gene (reference sequence). The V and J ends lost 6 bases and 0 bases respectively, with 12 bases between them. CDR3 DNA: TGCAGTGCCCCAGGGGGGTACTCCTACGAGCAGTACTTC. Translation gives CSAPGGYSYEQYF.

The chain is built from TRBV7-2 and TRBJ2-3; the D gene is possibly TRBD2 (6 bases). Trimming took off 3 bases at V and 0 bases at J, with 13 bases between the two ends. CDR1 and CDR2 from the germline V gene are SGHTA and FQGNSA. The CDR3 length is 16 residues. The chain's CDR3 is CASSLWGGLSTDTQYF. The DNA of the CDR3 is TGTGCCAGCAGCTTGTGGGGAGGACTTAGCACAGATACGCAGTATTTT.

In this sample, this clonotype turned up a few times. The rearrangement uses TRBV6-1 and TRBJ1-1; D gene uncertain. CDR1 is MNHNS and CDR2 is SASEGT in the germline V gene. Trimming stripped 2 bases from V and 6 bases from J, with 7 bases between. This CDR3 comprises 12 residues. The CDR3 sequence is CASSEYYSEAFF. In nucleotides, the CDR3 is TGTGCCAGCAGTGAATATTACTCTGAAGCTTTCTTT.

The CDR3 nucleotides read TGTGCCAGCAGTTTTGGGAGAGGGGTGAACACTGAAGCTTTCTTT. Its translation: CASSFGRGVNTEAFF. V is TRBV27 and J is TRBJ1-1, with D maybe TRBD1 (5 bases). This CDR3 comprises 15 residues. CDR1 is MNHEY, CDR2 SMNVEV, per germline (reference sequence). The V and J ends lost 3 bases and 0 bases respectively, with 11 bases between them.

The rearrangement joins TRBV12-3 or TRBV12-4 to TRBJ2-3; TRBD2 agrees at 7 bases. The junction had 6 bases not matched to a gene; V was cut back by 7 bases and J by 2 bases. This CDR3 has 14 amino acids. As DNA, the CDR3 is TGTGCCAGCACCCAGCGGGAACACACAGATACGCAGTATTTT. This translates into CASTQREHTDTQYF.

The rearrangement joins TRBV6-2 or TRBV6-3 to TRBJ2-5; D may be TRBD2 (6 bases). The ends were cut back, 6 bases at V and 0 bases at J, with 23 bases in the middle. This CDR3 contains 18 residues. CDR1 and CDR2 from the germline V gene are MNHEY and SVGEGT. The CDR3 reads CASSAGPETRLNQETQYF. The DNA of the CDR3 is TGTGCCAGCAGCGCGGGACCCGAGACTAGGCTCAACCAAGAGACCCAGTACTTC.

In its sample, this clonotype was seen a few times. This chain joins TRBV29-1 and TRBJ2-7, with 7 bases fitting TRBD2. This CDR3 spans 12 amino acids. V gave up 7 bases and J gave up 4 bases; unmatched junction bases: 7. The germline V gene encodes CDR1 SQVTM and CDR2 ANQGSEA. Here the CDR3 DNA reads TGCAGCGCCCGCAGGGAGGGGTACGAGCAGTACTTC. As protein: CSARREGYEQYF.

V is TRBV4-1 and J is TRBJ1-2; D perhaps matches TRBD1 (6 bases). V dropped 2 bases and J dropped 6 bases, with 16 bases sitting between them. The length of the CDR3 is 15 residues. Germline V gene lookup returns CDR1 MGHRA and CDR2 YSYEKL. CDR3: CASSQIARGSDGYTF. The CDR3 DNA follows: TGCGCCAGCAGCCAAATCGCCAGGGGATCGGATGGCTACACCTTC.

This clonotype appeared a single time. The V gene is TRBV5-1, the J gene TRBJ2-5; 7 positions agree with TRBD2. Germline CDR1 SGHRS, CDR2 YFSETQ. The CDR3 contains 15 residues. V gave up 0 bases and J gave up 4 bases; unmatched junction bases: 6. The CDR3 bases are TGCGCCAGCAGCTTGGACGGGAGCGGGACAGAGACCCAGTACTTC. Protein product: CASSLDGSGTETQYF.

The rearrangement uses TRBV2 and TRBJ2-1; TRBD2 agrees at 7 bases. The germline gives CDR1 SNHLY, CDR2 FYNNEI. There are 13 residues in the CDR3. J was trimmed by 5 bases and V by 8 bases; bases with no gene match: 6. The CDR3 here is CASRGSNDNEQFF. The DNA for the CDR3 is TGTGCCAGCCGCGGGAGTAATGACAATGAGCAGTTCTTC.

The chain joins TRBV5-1 to TRBJ2-7; 11 nucleotides line up with TRBD1. Trimming removed 6 bases from V and 7 bases from J; junction bases left unmatched: 12. Germline values: CDR1 SGHRS, CDR2 YFSETQ. The CDR3 consists of 15 residues. The CDR3 DNA follows: TGCGCCAGCACCACACTTGGGGACAGGGGGAGTGAGCAGTACTTC. This translates into CASTTLGDRGSEQYF. Full variable domain (missing parts from reference TRBV5-1 and TRBJ2-7): KAGVTQTPRYLIKTRGQQVTLSCSPISGHRSVSWYQQTPGQGLQFLFEYFSETQRNKGNFPGRFSGRQFSNSRSEMNVSTLELGDSALYLCASTTLGDRGSEQYFGPGTRLTVT.

The J gene is TRBJ2-1, the V gene TRBV6-4; 8 bases match TRBD2. The junction had 6 bases not matched to a gene; V was cut back by 4 bases and J by 1 base. Looked up from germline, CDR1 is MRHNA and CDR2 is SNTAGT. The CDR3 is 16 amino acids. DNA for the CDR3: TGTGCCAGCAGTGGCACGGGAGGGCCTTCCTACAATGAGCAGTTCTTC. Protein product: CASSGTGGPSYNEQFF.

The chain carries TRBV12-3 or TRBV12-4 and TRBJ2-5, with 9 bases fitting TRBD1. This CDR3 comprises 15 residues. Trimming took 6 bases from V and 5 from J; bases not matched to a gene: 10. The CDR3 DNA reads TGTGCCAGCAGAGCAGGACAGGGGACGGTTGAGACCCAGTACTTC. Translated: CASRAGQGTVETQYF.

The chain is built from TRBV7-6 and TRBJ2-7; D gene ambiguous. The DNA end is more similar to TRBJ2-5, so the J call may be wrong. This CDR3 contains 14 residues. Germline V gene sequence: CDR1 SGHVS, CDR2 FNYEAQ. The chain's CDR3 is CASSLGQEAETQYF. The CDR3 DNA is TGTGCCAGCAGCTTAGGGCAAGAGGCCGAGACCCAGTACTTC.

This clonotype was picked up a small number of times. The chain links TRBV4-1 to TRBJ2-1; 10 positions match TRBD2. This CDR3 comprises 16 residues. Germline V gives CDR1 MGHRA, CDR2 YSYEKL. V shed 0 bases and J 12 bases; nucleotides not matched to a gene: 11. CDR3 bases: TGCGCCAGCAGCCAAGACTCCCCTAGCGGGAGAAGTAGGCAGTTCTTC. It codes for CASSQDSPSGRSRQFF.

The V call is TRBV28, the J call TRBJ2-1, with D perhaps matching TRBD1 (6 bases). The length of the CDR3 is 14 residues. The germline CDR1 and CDR2 sequences are MDHEN and SYDVKM. V lost 5 bases and J lost 5, with 13 bases in between. CDR3 DNA: TGTGCCAGCAGTACACAGGGTTCCCACAATGAGCAGTTCTTC. As protein: CASSTQGSHNEQFF.

This clonotype was detected only a few times. The chain links TRBV20-1 to TRBJ2-1; 8 bases align to TRBD2. The J segment lost 6 bases and the V segment lost 6 bases, leaving 13 bases of the junction unmatched. The CDR3 is made up of 15 amino acids. The germline CDR1 and CDR2 sequences are DFQATT and SNEGSKA (reference sequence). Here the CDR3 reads CSASPGQRGTNEQFF. DNA for the CDR3: TGCAGTGCCTCCCCGGGTCAGCGGGGGACCAATGAGCAGTTCTTC.

The rearrangement joins TRBV6-1 to TRBJ1-1; D unclear. CDR1 is MNHNS and CDR2 is SASEGT in the germline V gene. The CDR3 runs to 12 residues. V was clipped by 4 bases and J by 1 base, with 4 bases between them. CDR3 loop: CASSAPNTEAFF. CDR3 nucleotides: TGTGCCAGCAGTGCACCGAACACTGAAGCTTTCTTT.

This chain connects TRBV12-3 or TRBV12-4 to TRBJ2-5, with D uncertain. This CDR3 spans 13 amino acids. The ends were cut back, 1 base at V and 4 bases at J, with 7 bases in the middle. CDR3 sequence: CASSLVQRETQYF. In DNA, the CDR3 is TGTGCCAGCAGTTTAGTACAGAGAGAGACCCAGTACTTC.

The chain employs TRBV10-3 and TRBJ1-1; no clear D gene. Germline V gene sequence: CDR1 ENHRY, CDR2 SYGVKD. CDR3 length: 14 residues. The V and J ends lost 0 bases and 5 bases respectively, with 10 bases between them. The CDR3 DNA reads TGTGCCATCAGTGAGTCGGCAAGAGGGACTGAAGCTTTCTTT. This translates into CAISESARGTEAFF.

This clonotype came up once. The chain has TRBV9 and TRBJ1-2, with 9 bases matching TRBD1. The CDR3 has 14 residues. Trimming removed 3 bases from V and 7 bases from J; junction bases left unmatched: 7. Germline lookup yields CDR1 SGDLS and CDR2 YYNGEE. As DNA, the CDR3 is TGTGCCAGCAGCGCCGAGGACAGGGGCTGTGGCTACACCTTC. Translating gives CASSAEDRGCGYTF.

The rearrangement links TRBV6-5 to TRBJ2-7; a weak D match, TRBD1 (5 bases). The V and J ends lost 2 bases and 0 bases respectively, with 14 bases between them. The CDR3 is 16 amino acids. The germline V gene encodes CDR1 MNHEY and CDR2 SVGAGI. CDR3 sequence (DNA): TGTGCCAGCAGTTACGGGGCCGGGCTTGTCTCCTACGAGCAGTACTTC. Translation: CASSYGAGLVSYEQYF.

The chain links TRBV20-1 to TRBJ1-5; the match to TRBD1 covers 9 bases. Trimming removed 5 bases from V and 2 bases from J; junction bases left unmatched: 10. CDR3 length equals 16 residues. The germline gives CDR1 DFQATT, CDR2 SNEGSKA (reference sequence). DNA for the CDR3: TGCAGTGCTCATCCGGGACAGGGCTCTCGCAATCAGCCCCAGCATTTT. Residues: CSAHPGQGSRNQPQHF.

This chain joins TRBV20-1 and TRBJ2-5; 11 positions match TRBD1. CDR1 DFQATT and CDR2 SNEGSKA come from the germline V gene (reference sequence). Trimming took 3 bases from V and 11 from J; bases not matched to a gene: 14. The CDR3 is 15 residues long. The CDR3 DNA is TGCAGTGCTAGCTTTGGGACAGGGGGTGTCAATGAGCAGTACTTC. Its protein is CSASFGTGGVNEQYF.

This chain connects TRBV6-6 to TRBJ2-5; the D is unclear. Germline CDR1 MNHNY, CDR2 SVGAGI (reference sequence). V lost 2 bases and J 1 base, leaving 14 bases between the germline ends. This CDR3 comprises 16 residues. This CDR3 is CASSYLYDKAQETQYF. CDR3 bases: TGTGCCAGCAGTTACCTATACGACAAGGCCCAAGAGACCCAGTACTTC.

This clonotype was observed a handful of times. The chain combines TRBV9 with TRBJ2-1; 7 bases map to TRBD2. The germline V gene has CDR1 SGDLS and CDR2 YYNGEE. V dropped 3 bases and J dropped 4; count of bases not matched to a gene: 13. The CDR3 loop spans 17 amino acids. CDR3 DNA: TGTGCCAGCAGCGGGAAGAATGGTCTAGCGGTTTACAATGAGCAGTTCTTC. Amino acid sequence: CASSGKNGLAVYNEQFF.

There are a few counts of this clonotype. The CDR3 coding sequence is TGTGCCAGCAGTCCCGGGACAGGTAGTAGCAATCAGCCCCAGCATTTT. Protein: CASSPGTGSSNQPQHF. The rearrangement joins TRBV6-6 to TRBJ1-5; TRBD1 matches at 8 bases. The CDR3 is 16 residues long. J was trimmed by 0 bases and V by 5 bases; bases with no gene match: 6. CDR1 and CDR2 from the germline V gene are MNHNY and SVGAGI (reference sequence).